This TCR beta chain emerged from a study of blood T cell repertoires in COVID-19 (dated by TCRdb to the early 2020s). For the study in its entirety: The collaborator samples originated in the United States, Italy and Spain and spanned the acute and convalescent phases of COVID-19. A de-identified subject ID, COVID-19 status, age in years and sex were almost always included in the sample metadata. Deeply sampled blood TCRbeta repertoires from subjects exposed to, actively infected with, or recovered from COVID-19 were included in the dataset. The samples were drawn from the first 160 participants of the ongoing ImmuneRACE study and from 950 to 1,500 subjects provided by 6 global collaborators. The material from the prospective study consisted of cDNA or gDNA derived from T cells, B-cell-depleted T cells, or PBMCs. HLA class I and class II types, where available, came from metadata supplied by the sample provider rather than from assay-based typing. A freely available public database, intended as a resource for researchers studying the immune response to SARS-CoV-2, is where the repertoires were released.

Whole blood was collected in K2EDTA tubes by collaborating institutions according to the institutions' own protocols. Collaborator samples were shipped for TCRbeta analysis as frozen whole blood, isolated PBMCs, or DNA extracted from either sample type. This clone was seen a single time. No cognate antigen has been identified for it. Within one base of it there is no much larger clone, and no base qualities were kept. This CDR3 is also generated by other DNA sequences in the sample. The immunoSEQ Assay, a bias-controlled multiplex PCR, was used to amplify TCRbeta CDR3 regions from genomic DNA. The authors processed their data as follows. The number of nucleated cells in each sample was estimated by amplification of reference gene primers within the assay. To quantify the absolute abundance of each unique TCRbeta CDR3 rearrangement, sequence reads were collapsed and filtered. For each sample, productive Simpson clonality was calculated by taking the square root of Simpson's diversity index across productive rearrangements. The immuneACCESS repertoire file appears here via TCRdb, limited to in-frame rearrangements. These files lack a portion of the clones; in checked studies, under half of the deficit traces to unresolved V genes, and the cause of the others is not known. That table gives V, J and clone size, and the DNA gave D and trimming. The sample data list some 87,000 clones, and about 82% of these were observed just once. The ten largest clonotypes hold approximately 12% of the sample.

The research as a whole found: Clinical and demographic metadata were provided uncurated, with the amount varying by source and participant.

The V end gives up 5 bases and the J end 4 bases, leaving 6 bases in the junction not matched to a gene. As encoded in the germline V gene, CDR1 is SGHTA while CDR2 is FQGNSA. The CDR3 has 15 amino acids, counting the end cysteine and phenylalanine. The only DNA kept is the CDR3, 45 bases in frame from the first base. The TCR sequence derives from a woman between 65 and 79 years old with active or convalescent COVID-19. The sample consisted of peripheral blood. The rearrangement combines TRBV7-2 with TRBJ2-1; 9 junctional bases match TRBD2. The CDR3 is CASSLSGGSYNEQFF. The base sequence is TGTGCCAGCAGCCTAAGCGGGGGGTCTTACAATGAGCAGTTCTTC.